The clone carrying this T cell receptor (beta chain) was observed many times. These data are taken from a study of regulatory T cells in long-lasting Graves disease. Study context: Less than 3 months of antithyroid drugs had been taken by newly diagnosed Graves' patients.

Time point: newly diagnosed GD, antithyroid drugs for less than 3 months. RNA from PBMCs was the source of the TCR library. Relying on iRepertoire HTBI primers and Arm-PCR of CDR3 regions, the team built TCR beta libraries. TCRdb re-called the multiplex PCR reads through MiXCR, storing one row per CDR3 protein. The sample carries 410,000 or so distinct CDR3 sequences, 15% recorded once. The CDR3 is 16 residues long. CDR1 is SQVTM and CDR2 is ANQGSEA in the germline V gene. V lost 7 bases and J lost 1, with 22 bases in between. This same sample was also taken into another study, of T cells in Graves' hyperthyroidism and ophthalmopathy. That paper notes: Reasons for excluding patients were uncontrolled infection, other autoimmune disease, pregnancy or lactation.

Specimen: peripheral blood mononuclear cells (PBMCs), collected at new diagnosis, from a patient treated with antithyroid drugs. The rearrangement links TRBV29-1 to TRBJ1-1; TRBD1 might be the D (6 bases). The receptor's source is a woman aged 25 to 39 with Graves disease. CDR3 bases: TGCAGCGCCCTAGCCATGGGTGAGGGACAGAACACTGAAGCTTTCTTT. This codes for CSALAMGEGQNTEAFF.